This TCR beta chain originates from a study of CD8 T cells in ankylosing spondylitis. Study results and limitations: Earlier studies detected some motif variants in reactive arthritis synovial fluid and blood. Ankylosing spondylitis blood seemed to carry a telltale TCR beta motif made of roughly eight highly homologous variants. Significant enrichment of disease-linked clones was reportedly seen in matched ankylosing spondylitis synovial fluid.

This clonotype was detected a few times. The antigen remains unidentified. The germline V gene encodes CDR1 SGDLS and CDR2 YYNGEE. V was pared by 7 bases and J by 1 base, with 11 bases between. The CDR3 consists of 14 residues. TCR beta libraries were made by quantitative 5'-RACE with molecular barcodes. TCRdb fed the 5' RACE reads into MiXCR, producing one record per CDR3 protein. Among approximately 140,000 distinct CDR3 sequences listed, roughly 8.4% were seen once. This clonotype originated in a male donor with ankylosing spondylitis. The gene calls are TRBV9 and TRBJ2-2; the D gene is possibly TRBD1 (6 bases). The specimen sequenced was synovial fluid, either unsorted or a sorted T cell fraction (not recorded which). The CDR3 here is CASAGGLNTGELFF. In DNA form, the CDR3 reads TGTGCCAGCGCTGGGGGCTTGAACACCGGGGAGCTGTTTTTT.